Sequencing of this T cell receptor (beta chain) was carried out in a study of blood T cell repertoires in COVID-19. The assay was immunoSEQ multiplex PCR, and TCRdb's table has in-frame clones only and misses some. The sample holds just under 150,000 clones; around 84% are singletons and the top ten take roughly 2.6%. The sample was peripheral blood. This clonotype was sampled from a human donor with acute or convalescent COVID-19. The donor label of this sample is uncertain.

Here the CDR3 DNA reads TGTGCCAGCAGCCCCCGGGACAGGGTAAACGGCTACACCTTC. It codes for CASSPRDRVNGYTF. V usage is TRBV5-8 and J usage is TRBJ1-2; TRBD1 matches at 9 bases. The CDR3 runs to 14 residues. The ends lost 4 bases at V and 8 bases at J; junction bases unmatched: 9. Germline V CDR1 and CDR2: SGHTS, YDEGEE.